Listed below are T cell receptor beta chains from one sample, sequenced in a study of early T cells in non-severe SARS-CoV-2 infection. Each CDR3 protein gets one entry after TCRdb re-called the 5' RACE reads with MiXCR. This sample has 70,000 to 90,000 distinct CDR3 sequences, with more than 13% found just once. Sequencing was done on a sample of whole blood. These receptors all come from an adult who was a healthcare worker with PCR-confirmed SARS-CoV-2 infection or an uninfected control (not recorded which). CDR3s leave out the opening cysteine and the closing phenylalanine or tryptophan. Each record gives: V gene, CDR3 protein.

>TRBV29-1
SVGAEDEQY
>TRBV20-1
SARAVVGGAALGRIQY
>TRBV20-1
SATTPAGELF
>TRBV29-1
SVDQGGQGGYEQY
>TRBV6-5
ASSKLLAGGVTGELF
>TRBV11-2
ASSPDRGRENTEAF
>TRBV15
ATSRVKATNKKLF
>TRBV2
ASNLRAETQY
>TRBV7-2
ASSVGSGVERELF
>TRBV11-2
ASSLAPGGYT
>TRBV27
ASSLEANPPHEQY
>TRBV9
ASSVGWGNYEQY
>TRBV28
AAGGTSGIYEQY
>TRBV7-9
ASSPYTDTQY
>TRBV7-8
ASSPAPLRSSGTGELF
>TRBV20-1
SARETGGPYNEQF
>TRBV2
ASSPIAGATDTQY
>TRBV3-1
ASSQGLLYYEQY
>TRBV7-2
ASSLRDRVYHEQF
>TRBV10-3
AIHDSGKSLEQY
>TRBV5-7
ASSFNPNTGELF
>TRBV27
ASSSLEGSYSNQPQH
>TRBV2
ASSELDSYEQY
>TRBV29-1
SVAPQGNTEAF
>TRBV2
ASSVTGMNTEAF
>TRBV6-2/TRBV6-3
ASSPPDSSSPQH
>TRBV10-3
ATTGEVNTGELF
>TRBV20-1
SAVGLAGWDEQF
>TRBV11-2
ASSFRTGSGTEAF
>TRBV7-9
ASSPGLAGVSETQY
>TRBV9
ASSPTGQITEAF
>TRBV12-3/TRBV12-4
ASSVTGTEAF
>TRBV9
ASSPRDRHFEQY
>TRBV28
ASTRAPKEAF
>TRBV27
ASSLVGNNGYT
>TRBV7-2
ASSLVPGTGSEQY
>TRBV2
ASSGLPHQPQH
>TRBV12-3/TRBV12-4
ASRTTGIGQPQH
>TRBV2
ASISVGRANTGELF
>TRBV12-3/TRBV12-4
ASSPRGTYELRSTDTQY
>TRBV25-1
ASRPTTGTRSSTDTQY
>TRBV6-1
ASSDGQEGIEGYT
>TRBV27
ASSPRLARGEQF
>TRBV20-1
SARQGGGSGNTIY
>TRBV5-1
ASSLGGTGLYGYT
>TRBV5-5
ASSPLGQSKNIEY
>TRBV29-1
SVSVLAGGISWPF
>TRBV3-1
ASSQVRYEQY
>TRBV7-8
ASSLVGGRRTDTQY
>TRBV28
ASSFRPSRLSSTDTQY